The TCR beta chain under discussion was sequenced for a study of regulatory T cells in long-lasting Graves disease. Ten or more counts support this clonotype. Regarding time point: newly diagnosed GD, antithyroid drugs for less than 3 months. Making the TCR library involved RNA that had been extracted from PBMCs. Building the TCR beta libraries relied on iRepertoire HTBI primers, and CDR3 regions underwent Arm-PCR. TCRdb redid the calling of the multiplex PCR reads with MiXCR, one entry per CDR3 protein. The sample has 560,000 or so distinct CDR3 sequences; more than 15% are singletons. Germline V CDR1 and CDR2: MNHNS, SASEGT. This CDR3 region has 14 residues. Germline trimming cut 3 bases from V and 2 bases from J; bases unmatched to any gene: 3. This same sample was also taken into another study, of T cells in Graves' hyperthyroidism and ophthalmopathy. From that report: Most thyroid clonotypes expanded above 0.001 were also detected in blood.

The rearrangement joins TRBV6-1 to TRBJ2-7; TRBD1 matches 8 bases. This receptor was taken from a man aged 18 to 29 with Graves disease. The sequences come from peripheral blood mononuclear cells (PBMCs), collected at new diagnosis, from a patient treated with antithyroid drugs. This CDR3 is CASSDRGLAYEQYF. CDR3 nucleotides: TGTGCCAGCAGTGACAGGGGGCTAGCCTACGAGCAGTACTTC.